Listed below are T cell receptor beta chains from one sample, sequenced in a study of cytomegalovirus exposure and HLA in healthy donors. Clones were sequenced by immunoSEQ multiplex PCR, and TCRdb holds only the in-frame ones, with some missing. The data contain about 160,000 clones, about 96% of them singletons. The source material was PBMCs. All receptors come from a woman between 18 and 29 years old in good health and CMV-seronegative. Both conserved end residues are part of each CDR3. A D gene is named only where the DNA matches it firmly.

D,V,J,CDR3
NA,TRBV6-5,TRBJ2-1,CASSLTAYNEQFF
NA,TRBV2,TRBJ1-1,CASSVLAGEAFF
TRBD1,TRBV2,TRBJ2-3,CASSVEQGAYTQYF
NA,TRBV27,TRBJ2-7,CASSPRPYEQYF
NA,TRBV4-1,TRBJ1-2,CASSQDRTDGYTF
NA,TRBV7-9,TRBJ1-2,CASSLATGFNYGYTF
TRBD1,TRBV7-6,TRBJ2-5,CASSLVRRGQGFGETQYF
TRBD2,TRBV4-3,TRBJ2-7,CASSPGPGGSYEQYF
TRBD1,TRBV7-2,TRBJ2-7,CASSIGTGREQYF
TRBD2,TRBV9,TRBJ2-1,CASSEGLAGGAEQFF
TRBD1,TRBV9,TRBJ1-6,CASSLDRGRSPLHF
NA,TRBV18,TRBJ2-2,CASSPRKNTGELFF
NA,TRBV4-1,TRBJ1-5,CASSQVAQENQPQHF
NA,TRBV27,TRBJ1-1,CASSFLPTGSNTEAFF
TRBD1,TRBV5-1,TRBJ1-2,CASSLVRGRYGYTF
TRBD1,TRBV27,TRBJ1-2,CASSLIGTGGANYGYTF
NA,TRBV9,TRBJ2-3,CASTDTQYF
NA,TRBV5-8,TRBJ1-5,CASSSLLSDTRYSNQPQHF
NA,TRBV7-9,TRBJ2-7,CASSPAVGNYEQYF
TRBD1,TRBV6-4,TRBJ1-6,CASRSDRDNSPLHF
TRBD1,TRBV11-3,TRBJ2-7,CASSRGTGSSYEQYF